Below, 25 T cell receptor beta chains from the same sample are listed, as sequenced in a study of cytomegalovirus exposure and HLA in healthy donors. Use of 60 Vbeta and 13 Jbeta primers characterized the PCR. Measured with immunoSEQ multiplex PCR; TCRdb has only the in-frame clones, and not every one. Of some 120,000 clones listed, about 83% are singletons. Sequencing was done on a sample of PBMCs. The receptors here all came from a man between 25 and 39 years old in good health and CMV-seronegative.

The chain links TRBV27 to TRBJ1-1, with unresolved D. V was pared by 8 bases and J by 6 bases, with 16 bases between. This CDR3 region has 13 residues. From germline, CDR1 is MNHEY and CDR2 SMNVEV (reference sequence). CDR3 sequence reads: CASAREVGAEAFF. CDR3 nucleotide sequence: TGTGCCAGCGCCCGGGAGGTCGGGGCTGAAGCTTTCTTT.

The sample holds one count of this clone. This sequence joins TRBV14 and TRBJ2-5; TRBD2 matches 12 bases. This CDR3 comprises 15 residues. Trimming cost V 2 bases and J 5 bases; bases outside gene matches: 3. Germline CDR1 SGHDN, CDR2 FVKESK. The CDR3 region is CASSQLAGGLETQYF. The CDR3 nucleotides read TGTGCCAGCAGCCAACTAGCGGGAGGGTTGGAGACCCAGTACTTC.

Comment on this clone: Other DNA sequences within the sample encode an identical CDR3. V usage is TRBV11-2 and J usage is TRBJ2-1; the match to TRBD1 covers 8 bases. V lost 5 bases to trimming and J lost 6 bases; unmatched junction nucleotides: 9. Looked up from germline, CDR1 is SGHAT and CDR2 is FQNNGV. CDR3 length: 15 amino acids. The CDR3 reads CASSDSDRVGNEQFF. For the CDR3, the DNA is TGTGCCAGCAGCGATTCGGACAGGGTGGGCAATGAGCAGTTCTTC.

This clone was detected once. This chain links TRBV5-1 with TRBJ2-1; D is unclear. CDR1 and CDR2 from the germline V gene are SGHRS and YFSETQ. The CDR3 has 14 amino acids. V was clipped by 5 bases and J by 0 bases, with 9 bases between them. The DNA for the CDR3 is TGCGCCAGCAGAAAAGAGAGCTCCTACAATGAGCAGTTCTTC. It yields the protein CASRKESSYNEQFF.

As to this clone: One junction end disagrees with the germline gene, perhaps due to a read error. This rearrangement joins TRBV10-3 to TRBJ1-5, with 8 positions matching TRBD1. Per germline, CDR1 ENHRY and CDR2 SYGVKD. The CDR3 is made up of 13 amino acids. CDR3 region: CAISADRESHGDF. DNA for the CDR3: TGTGCCATCAGCGCGGACAGGGAGTCTCATGGGGATTTT.

The CDR3 loop is CASSESPRFRENTEAFF. CDR3 DNA sequence: TGTGCCAGCAGTGAGAGCCCTCGATTCCGGGAGAACACTGAAGCTTTCTTT. The rearrangement joins TRBV6-4 to TRBJ1-1, with D unclear. CDR3 length: 17 amino acids. Trimming stripped 3 bases from V and 1 base from J, with 18 bases between. Germline V gene sequence: CDR1 MRHNA, CDR2 SNTAGT.

This chain joins TRBV5-6 and TRBJ1-1, with 11 positions matching TRBD1. CDR3 length: 18 residues. Per the germline V gene, CDR1 is SGHDT and CDR2 is YYEEEE. The V and J ends lost 4 bases and 1 base, in that order; junction bases with no gene match: 12. This chain's CDR3 is CASSLRGWTGGSNTEAFF. Here the CDR3 DNA reads TGTGCCAGCAGCCTGAGGGGGTGGACAGGGGGCTCGAACACTGAAGCTTTCTTT.

The chain is built from TRBV27 and TRBJ2-1, with D perhaps TRBD2 (5 bases). CDR1 and CDR2 from the germline V gene are MNHEY and SMNVEV (reference sequence). V shed 4 bases and J shed 0 bases, with 16 bases lying between them. The CDR3 is 17 amino acids. DNA of the CDR3: TGTGCCAGCAGTTCCCCCCCGAGGGAGAGCTCCTACAATGAGCAGTTCTTC. As protein: CASSSPPRESSYNEQFF.

The chain uses TRBV5-1 and TRBJ1-3, with 9 bases fitting TRBD1. The germline V gene has CDR1 SGHRS and CDR2 YFSETQ. V lost 4 bases, J lost 9 bases, and 5 bases stayed unmatched. This CDR3 spans 13 amino acids. The CDR3 DNA follows: TGCGCCAGCAGCCCCGGGACAGGGATCACCATATATTTT. It yields the protein CASSPGTGITIYF.

The rearrangement links TRBV6-5 to TRBJ1-1; the match to TRBD1 covers 8 bases. After removal of 1 base from V and 4 bases from J, the junction contained 2 bases not matched to a gene. The CDR3 consists of 14 residues. CDR1 is MNHEY and CDR2 is SVGAGI in the germline V gene. The CDR3 reads CASSYLQGGTEAFF. CDR3 DNA sequence: TGTGCCAGCAGTTACTTACAGGGGGGCACTGAAGCTTTCTTT.

This clone has only one observation. The chain links TRBV5-4 to TRBJ2-7, with 7 bases fitting TRBD1. This CDR3 has 16 residues. Germline lookup yields CDR1 SGHNT and CDR2 YYREEE (reference sequence). V lost 4 bases to trimming and J lost 1 base; unmatched junction nucleotides: 11. As DNA, the CDR3 is TGTGCCAGCAGCCCATCACAGGGGATATGGTCCTACGAGCAGTACTTC. Translating gives CASSPSQGIWSYEQYF.

The rearrangement uses TRBV10-1 and TRBJ2-1; 7 bases align to TRBD2. CDR1 is WNHNN, CDR2 SYGVQD, per germline (reference sequence). V shed 11 bases, J shed 0 bases, and the junction held 4 bases outside the gene matches. The CDR3 is 13 residues long. CDR3 sequence: CAAGGSSYNEQFF. In DNA form, the CDR3 reads TGCGCCGCCGGCGGGAGCTCCTACAATGAGCAGTTCTTC.

V gene TRBV7-8 combines with J gene TRBJ1-1; maybe TRBD1 (6 bases). Germline V gene data show CDR1 as SGHVS and CDR2 as FQNEAQ. With 0 bases removed from V and 4 bases from J, the gap between germline ends came to 9 bases. The CDR3 has 14 residues. The CDR3 loop is CASSLAGRGTEAFF. Written as DNA, the CDR3 is TGTGCCAGCAGCTTAGCAGGCAGGGGCACTGAAGCTTTCTTT.

The chain combines TRBV5-8 with TRBJ1-1, with 7 bases identical to TRBD1. The germline V gene has CDR1 SGHTS and CDR2 YDEGEE. Trimming at V came to 6 bases and at J to 1 base, leaving 6 bases not matched to a gene. CDR3 length equals 14 residues. The CDR3 nucleotides are TGTGCCAGCACCAAGGGACAGCCGAACACTGAAGCTTTCTTT. Translation gives CASTKGQPNTEAFF.

V and J are TRBV5-6 and TRBJ2-7; D perhaps matches TRBD1 (5 bases). The germline CDR1 and CDR2 sequences are SGHDT and YYEEEE. The length of the CDR3 is 14 residues. The V end lost 0 bases, the J end lost 2 bases, and 9 bases lay between the germline ends. CDR3 DNA: TGTGCCAGCAGCTTGGTCCAGGGCACCTACGAGCAGTACTTC. It codes for CASSLVQGTYEQYF.

The genes are TRBV9 and TRBJ2-3; TRBD2 is a possible D gene (6 bases). CDR1 SGDLS and CDR2 YYNGEE come from the germline V gene. The CDR3 length is 15 residues. The ends were cut back, 0 bases at V and 4 bases at J, with 12 bases in the middle. This chain's CDR3 is CASSVVGREADTQYF. For the CDR3, the DNA is TGTGCCAGCAGCGTAGTAGGCAGGGAGGCAGATACGCAGTATTTT.

The gene calls are TRBV29-1 and TRBJ1-2, with TRBD1 matching over 10 bases. CDR3 length: 12 residues. CDR1 SQVTM and CDR2 ANQGSEA come from the germline V gene. With 4 bases clipped from V and 6 bases from J, the junction kept 2 bases outside the gene matches. CDR3 nucleotide sequence: TGCAGCGTTGCGGGGACAGGGGATGGCTACACCTTC. Residues: CSVAGTGDGYTF.

This chain joins TRBV11-1 and TRBJ2-1, with D possibly TRBD2 on 6 matching bases. The length of the CDR3 is 15 residues. Trimming cost V 2 bases and J 7 bases, with 15 bases left between them. CDR1 and CDR2 (germline): SGHAT, FQDESV (reference sequence). CDR3 in DNA: TGTGCCAGCAGCTTAACGGCTAGTCGGGGGAATGAGCAGTTCTTC. Encoded protein: CASSLTASRGNEQFF.

The V call is TRBV30, the J call TRBJ1-6; weak D call: TRBD1 (5 bases). Trimming removed 2 bases at V and 5 bases at J, with 25 bases between. The CDR3 extends over 19 amino acids. Germline V gives CDR1 GTSNPN, CDR2 SVGIG (reference sequence). The CDR3 spells CAWSRNPLNRLRNNSPLHF. Here the CDR3 DNA reads TGTGCCTGGAGTAGAAACCCCCTGAACAGGCTCCGCAATAATTCACCCCTCCACTTT.

The J gene is TRBJ1-2, the V gene TRBV30, with TRBD1 as a possible D gene (6 bases). V was trimmed by 1 base and J by 4 bases, leaving 16 bases between them. The CDR3 is 15 residues long. CDR1 is GTSNPN, CDR2 SVGIG, per germline (reference sequence). Written as DNA, the CDR3 is TGTGCCTGGAGTGGCCCAGGGGCCCTAGGCTATGGCTACACCTTC. Amino acids: CAWSGPGALGYGYTF.

CDR3 region: CASQRGTGSNQPQHF. CDR3 in DNA: TGTGCCAGTCAACGTGGGACAGGGAGCAATCAGCCCCAGCATTTT. The V call is TRBV27, the J call TRBJ1-5; TRBD1 matches at 9 bases. The CDR3 runs to 15 residues. Germline-derived CDR1 and CDR2 are MNHEY and SMNVEV (reference sequence). Trimming cost V 9 bases and J 1 base; bases outside gene matches: 7.

This clone turned up a few times. V is TRBV19 and J is TRBJ1-1; the D is unclear. This CDR3 contains 12 residues. Deletions cut 8 bases from V and 0 bases from J, with 7 bases between. Germline loops: CDR1 LNHDA, CDR2 SQIVND (reference sequence). CDR3 amino acids: CASSNMNTEAFF. DNA of the CDR3: TGTGCCAGTTCGAACATGAACACTGAAGCTTTCTTT.

The V gene is TRBV29-1, the J gene TRBJ1-3; D might be TRBD1 (6 bases). This CDR3 comprises 12 residues. Trimming took 7 bases from V and 4 from J, leaving 11 bases between them. Germline-derived CDR1 and CDR2 are SQVTM and ANQGSEA. CDR3 sequence: CSAGQNGNTIYF. CDR3 sequence (DNA): TGCAGCGCGGGACAAAACGGAAACACCATATATTTT.

CDR3 residues: CASSQALPDTQYF. The CDR3 DNA reads TGCGCCAGCAGCCAAGCTCTACCAGATACGCAGTATTTT. The chain links TRBV4-3 to TRBJ2-3; D gene uncertain. Germline V CDR1 and CDR2: LGHNA, YSLEER. With 1 base removed from V and 4 bases from J, the gap between germline ends came to 6 bases. The CDR3 has 13 residues.

This chain connects TRBV6-6 to TRBJ2-2, with 9 bases that match TRBD1. Germline-derived CDR1 and CDR2 are MNHNY and SVGAGI (reference sequence). This CDR3 contains 15 residues. The J segment lost 7 bases and the V segment lost 4 bases, leaving 7 bases of the junction unmatched. CDR3: CASSSGQGQFGELFF. DNA for the CDR3: TGTGCCAGCAGTTCCGGACAGGGGCAATTCGGGGAGCTGTTTTTT.